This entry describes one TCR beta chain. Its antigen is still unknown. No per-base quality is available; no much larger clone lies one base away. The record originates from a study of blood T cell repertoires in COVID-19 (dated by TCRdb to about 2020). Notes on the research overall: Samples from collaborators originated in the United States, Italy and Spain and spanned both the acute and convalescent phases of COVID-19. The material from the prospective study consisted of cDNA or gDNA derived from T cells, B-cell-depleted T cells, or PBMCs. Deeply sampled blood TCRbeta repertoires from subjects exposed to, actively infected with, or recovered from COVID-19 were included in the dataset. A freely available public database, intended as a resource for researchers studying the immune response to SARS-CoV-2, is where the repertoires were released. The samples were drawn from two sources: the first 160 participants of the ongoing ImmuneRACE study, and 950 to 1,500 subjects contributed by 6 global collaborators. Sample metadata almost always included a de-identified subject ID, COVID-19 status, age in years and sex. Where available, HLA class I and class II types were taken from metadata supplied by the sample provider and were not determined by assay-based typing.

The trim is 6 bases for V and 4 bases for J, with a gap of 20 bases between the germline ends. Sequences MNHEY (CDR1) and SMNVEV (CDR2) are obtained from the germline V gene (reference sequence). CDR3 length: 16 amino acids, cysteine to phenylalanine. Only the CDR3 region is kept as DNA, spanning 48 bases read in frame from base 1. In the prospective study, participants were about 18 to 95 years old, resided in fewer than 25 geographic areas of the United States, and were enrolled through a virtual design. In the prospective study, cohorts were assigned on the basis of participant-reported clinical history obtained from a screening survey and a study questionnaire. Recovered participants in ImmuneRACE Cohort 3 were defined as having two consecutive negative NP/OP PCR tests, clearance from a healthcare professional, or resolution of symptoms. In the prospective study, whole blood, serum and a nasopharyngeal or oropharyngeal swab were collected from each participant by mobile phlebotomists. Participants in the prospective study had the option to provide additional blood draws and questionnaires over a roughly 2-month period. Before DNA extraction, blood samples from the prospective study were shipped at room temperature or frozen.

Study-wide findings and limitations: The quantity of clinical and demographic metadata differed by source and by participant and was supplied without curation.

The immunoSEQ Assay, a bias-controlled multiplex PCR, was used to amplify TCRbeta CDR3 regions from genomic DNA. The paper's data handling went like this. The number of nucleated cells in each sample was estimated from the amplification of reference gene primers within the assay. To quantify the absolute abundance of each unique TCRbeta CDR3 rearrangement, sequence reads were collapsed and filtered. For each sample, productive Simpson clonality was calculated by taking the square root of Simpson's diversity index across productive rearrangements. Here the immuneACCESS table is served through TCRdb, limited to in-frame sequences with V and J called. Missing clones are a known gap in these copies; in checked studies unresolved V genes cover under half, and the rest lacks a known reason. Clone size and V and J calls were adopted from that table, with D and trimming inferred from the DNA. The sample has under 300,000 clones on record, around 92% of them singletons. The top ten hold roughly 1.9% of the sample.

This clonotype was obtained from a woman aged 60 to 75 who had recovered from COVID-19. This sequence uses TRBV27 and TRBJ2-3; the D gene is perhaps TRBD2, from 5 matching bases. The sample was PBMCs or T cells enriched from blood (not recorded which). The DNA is TGTGCCAGCAGCTTAGGAGGTCTCTCTTTTGCAGATACGCAGTATTTT. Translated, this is CASSLGGLSFADTQYF.